This is a list of T cell receptor beta chains from one sample in a study of a mutant IDH1 vaccine in newly diagnosed glioma. No antigens are known for them. The method was immunoSEQ multiplex PCR; TCRdb's version includes in-frame clones alone and lacks a portion of them. In the table there are roughly 50,000 clones, 82% of which are singletons. The sequences come from PBMCs, collected from a glioma patient whose treatment included an IDH1 peptide vaccine. The origin of the receptors is a woman aged 18-29 years with glioma. Some clones in this sample may be carry-over from other donors' samples. The CDR3 runs from the conserved cysteine through the conserved F or W. D genes are given only for firm matches. Rows give clone size only sometimes, using once, few, many, or a class for an expanded clone.

v_gene,j_gene,abundance,d_gene,CDR3nt,CDR3aa
TRBV20-1,TRBJ2-1,.,.,TGCAGTGTTAAGAGGGGGGAGCAGTTCTTC,CSVKRGEQFF
TRBV6-4,TRBJ2-1,.,TRBD2,TGTGCCAGCAGTCCTAGCGGGGCCAGGAATGAGCAGTTCTTC,CASSPSGARNEQFF
TRBV10-1,TRBJ2-2,.,.,TGCGCCAGCAGTACCCGGACGCTCGTTAATACCGGGGAGCTGTTTTTT,CASSTRTLVNTGELFF
TRBV7-8,TRBJ1-5,.,.,TGTGCCAGCAGCTTAGGTGGAGTCCCCTCTGATCAGCCCCAGCATTTT,CASSLGGVPSDQPQHF
TRBV6-4,TRBJ1-2,.,.,TGTGCCAGCAGTGACTCGAACGTCCTCCACAGGGATGGCTACACCTTC,CASSDSNVLHRDGYTF
TRBV7-9,TRBJ2-2,.,.,TGTGCCAGCAGCCACAGACTGAACACCGGGGAGCTGTTTTTT,CASSHRLNTGELFF
TRBV27,TRBJ2-3,.,TRBD2,TGTGCCAGCAGTTCCGGGACTAGCGGACGCACAGATACGCAGTATTTT,CASSSGTSGRTDTQYF
TRBV7-2,TRBJ1-3,.,.,TGTGCCAGCAGCTTATGGGGGGGCAAACCTCTCTCTGGAAACACCATATATTTT,CASSLWGGKPLSGNTIYF
TRBV27,TRBJ2-7,.,.,TGTGCCAGCACCCCTGCGGAGGGGGCCTTAACCTACGAGCAGTACTTC,CASTPAEGALTYEQYF
TRBV5-1,TRBJ2-7,.,.,TGCGCCAGCAGCTTGGAATTTGCCGAGCAGTACTTC,CASSLEFAEQYF
TRBV29-1,TRBJ1-1,.,TRBD1,TGCAGCGTTGACACGACAGGGCACAGCACTGAAGCTTTCTTT,CSVDTTGHSTEAFF
TRBV5-1,TRBJ1-2,.,.,TGCGCCAGCAGCCCAGCCAGGGAGGGATATGGCTACACCTTC,CASSPAREGYGYTF
TRBV6-5,TRBJ2-7,.,TRBD2,TGTGCCAGCAGACCTAAAGCGGGAGGGCCGTTCGAGCAGTACTTC,CASRPKAGGPFEQYF
TRBV7-2,TRBJ1-4,.,.,TGTGCCAGCAGCTTACACAGCCCGAGGACTAATGAAAAACTGTTTTTT,CASSLHSPRTNEKLFF
TRBV25-1,TRBJ1-1,few,TRBD1,TGTGCCAGCAGTTATAACAGGGGCACTGAAGCTTTCTTT,CASSYNRGTEAFF
TRBV19,TRBJ2-4,.,.,TGTGCCAGTAGTGGCGGGGGCGCAAACATTCAGTACTTC,CASSGGGANIQYF
TRBV5-5,TRBJ2-2,once,.,TGTGCCAGCAGCTTGTTAGTAGGGAACGCCGGGGAGCTGTTTTTT,CASSLLVGNAGELFF
TRBV5-6,TRBJ2-1,.,TRBD2,TGTGCCAGCAGTGGGGGCCTAGCGGGCCACAATGAGCAGTTCTTC,CASSGGLAGHNEQFF
TRBV4-1,TRBJ2-7,once,TRBD2,TGCGCCAGCAGCCAAGACCAAGGAGGACTAGCGGCCTACGAGCAGTACTTC,CASSQDQGGLAAYEQYF
TRBV28,TRBJ1-5,.,.,TGTGCCAGCAGTTTATTAGGACAGCCCCAGCATTTT,CASSLLGQPQHF
TRBV6-5,TRBJ2-1,.,TRBD2,TGTGCCAGCAGAGGCGGGGGGGGGTCCTACAATGAGCAGTTCTTC,CASRGGGGSYNEQFF
TRBV27,TRBJ1-5,.,.,TGTGCCAGCAGCCTACAGGGATCGTACCAGCCCCAGCATTTT,CASSLQGSYQPQHF
TRBV6-6,TRBJ1-4,.,.,TGTGCCAGCAGTTCCCGGGGAACTAATGAAAAACTGTTTTTT,CASSSRGTNEKLFF
TRBV29-1,TRBJ1-1,once,.,TGCAGCGCCACACCGGATACCACTGAAGCTTTCTTT,CSATPDTTEAFF
TRBV4-1,TRBJ1-2,.,.,TGCGCCAGCAACCAAGCAAGCACAGCTAACTATGGCTACACCTTC,CASNQASTANYGYTF
TRBV27,TRBJ2-7,.,TRBD1,TGTGCCAGCAGCCCTTTGGGGACAGGGGCCTACGAGCAGTACTTC,CASSPLGTGAYEQYF
TRBV30,TRBJ1-3,.,TRBD1,TGTGCCGGGCAGGGGGCGCTTGGAAACACCATATATTTT,CAGQGALGNTIYF
TRBV2,TRBJ1-2,.,TRBD1,TGTGCCAGCAGGGGCCGAGGGACAGGAAAATCCTATGGCTACACCTTC,CASRGRGTGKSYGYTF
TRBV6-5,TRBJ1-1,once,.,TGTGCCAGCAGTTACTCCCCCCGGGGGATAACTTTCTTT,CASSYSPRGITFF
TRBV6-5,TRBJ1-3,.,.,TGTGCCAGCAGAAAAGTTTTGCCGGGGTCGGCCATATATTTT,CASRKVLPGSAIYF
TRBV7-2,TRBJ2-2,.,.,TGTGCCAGCAGCTTAGGTAGCAGACCCGCGAACACCGGGGAGCTGTTTTTT,CASSLGSRPANTGELFF
TRBV7-9,TRBJ1-2,few,.,TGTGCCAGCAGCCTCCCTCTGCTCTATGGCTACACCTTC,CASSLPLLYGYTF
TRBV5-1,TRBJ2-7,.,TRBD2,TGCGCCAGCAGCCTGGCAGGCGGGAGCTCCTACGAGCAGTACTTC,CASSLAGGSSYEQYF
TRBV10-2,TRBJ2-4,.,TRBD2,TGCGCCAGCAGCGGACTAGCGGGAGTCTCCAAAAACATTCAGTACTTC,CASSGLAGVSKNIQYF
TRBV11-3,TRBJ1-1,.,.,TGTGCCAGCAGCTTTGAGAACACTGAAGCTTTCTTT,CASSFENTEAFF
TRBV2,TRBJ1-1,.,TRBD1,TGTGCCAGCAGTACAGGGGTACGAATGAACACTGAAGCTTTCTTT,CASSTGVRMNTEAFF
TRBV7-2,TRBJ2-7,.,.,TGTGCCAGCAGCTTAGTAAGGGCCGAGCAGTACTTC,CASSLVRAEQYF
TRBV10-3,TRBJ2-5,.,TRBD2,TGTGCCATCAGAGGGACTAGCGGAACCCAAGAGACCCAGTACTTC,CAIRGTSGTQETQYF
TRBV18,TRBJ2-7,.,TRBD2,TGTGCCAGCTCACCACGACCTGGGACTAGCGGGAGGATCTACGAGCAGTACTTC,CASSPRPGTSGRIYEQYF
TRBV7-2,TRBJ2-7,.,.,TGTGCCAGCAGCTTACCAACCTACGAGCAGTACTTC,CASSLPTYEQYF
TRBV7-9,TRBJ1-4,few,.,TGTGCCACTAGGGGTGTCGAAAAACTGTTTTTT,CATRGVEKLFF
TRBV30,TRBJ2-2,.,TRBD2,TGTGCCTGGAGTGTACCCCTACTAGCGGGAGCCCCCGGGGAGCTGTTTTTT,CAWSVPLLAGAPGELFF
TRBV6-5,TRBJ2-7,.,.,TGTGCCAGCAGTTACCTGGGTTCCGAGCAGTACTTC,CASSYLGSEQYF
TRBV6-5,TRBJ1-4,.,.,TGTGCCAGCCGGGCGGGGGGCCGTAATGAAAAACTGTTTTTT,CASRAGGRNEKLFF
TRBV7-3,TRBJ1-5,few,.,TGTGCCAGCAGCTTAACAGGGGGCAATCAGCCCCAGCATTTT,CASSLTGGNQPQHF
TRBV18,TRBJ1-1,.,TRBD1,TGTGCCAGCTCAGCCCGACAGGGAACTGAAGCTTTCTTT,CASSARQGTEAFF
TRBV5-1,TRBJ2-7,.,TRBD1,TGCGCCAGCAGCTTGGCGAGGACAGGGGGGTCCTACGAGCAGTACTTC,CASSLARTGGSYEQYF
TRBV7-8,TRBJ2-7,few,.,TGTGCCAGCAGCTTAAGGCGGGACAACTACGAGCAGTACTTC,CASSLRRDNYEQYF
TRBV19,TRBJ2-2,.,.,TGTGCCAGTACGGCCGGGGGGAACACCGGGGAGCTGTTTTTT,CASTAGGNTGELFF
TRBV5-1,TRBJ1-6,.,.,TGCGCCAGCAGCGAGGGTACAGTTAATTCACCCCTCCACTTT,CASSEGTVNSPLHF
TRBV6-1,TRBJ1-2,once,TRBD1,TGTGCCAGCAGTTCCGGACAGGGAAGGGGCTACACCTTC,CASSSGQGRGYTF
TRBV14,TRBJ1-2,.,.,TGTGCCAGCAGCCCAAGATCAGGACGGAATGGCTACACCTTC,CASSPRSGRNGYTF
TRBV7-9,TRBJ1-6,.,.,TGTGCCAGCAGCTTAACAGGGCAGGGAGGCTCACCCCTCCACTTT,CASSLTGQGGSPLHF